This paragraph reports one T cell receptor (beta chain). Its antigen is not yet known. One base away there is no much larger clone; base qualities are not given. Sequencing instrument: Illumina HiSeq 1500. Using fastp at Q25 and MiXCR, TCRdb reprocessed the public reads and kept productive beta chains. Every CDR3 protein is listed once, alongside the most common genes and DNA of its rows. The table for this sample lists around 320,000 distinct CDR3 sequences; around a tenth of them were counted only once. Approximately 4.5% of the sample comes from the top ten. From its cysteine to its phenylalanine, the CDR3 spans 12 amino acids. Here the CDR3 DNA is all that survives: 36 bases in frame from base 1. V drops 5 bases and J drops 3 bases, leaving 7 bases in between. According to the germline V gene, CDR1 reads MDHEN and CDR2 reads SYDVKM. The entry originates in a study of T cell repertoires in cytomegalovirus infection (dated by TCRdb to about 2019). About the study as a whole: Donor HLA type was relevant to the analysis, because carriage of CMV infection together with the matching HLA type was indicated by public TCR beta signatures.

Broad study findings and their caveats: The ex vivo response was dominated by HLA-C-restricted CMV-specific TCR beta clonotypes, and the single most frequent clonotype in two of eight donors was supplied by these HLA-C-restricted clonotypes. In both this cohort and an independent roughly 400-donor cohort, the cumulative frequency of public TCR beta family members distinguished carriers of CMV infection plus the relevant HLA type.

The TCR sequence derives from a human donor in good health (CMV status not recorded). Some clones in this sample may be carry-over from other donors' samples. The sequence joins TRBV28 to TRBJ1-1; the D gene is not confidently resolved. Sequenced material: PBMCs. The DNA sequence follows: TGTGCCAGCAGTCTCACCCACACTGAAGCTTTCTTT. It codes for CASSLTHTEAFF.